A selection of T cell receptor beta chains follows, all from one sample in a study of Graves' ophthalmopathy and Graves' hyperthyroidism. TCRdb re-called the multiplex PCR reads through MiXCR, storing one row per CDR3 protein. There are about 220,000 distinct CDR3 sequences in the sample; 20% to 25% occur only once, and roughly 44% lies in the top ten. The source material was peripheral blood. The receptor set was obtained from a woman between 45 and 65 years old with Graves' ophthalmopathy. Each CDR3 is given with its conserved first and last residue. A D gene is named only where the DNA matches it firmly. Only part of the rows carry a size: once, few, many, or a class if the clone is expanded.

j_gene | abundance | d_gene | v_gene | CDR3aa | CDR3nt
TRBJ2-7 | many | NA | TRBV20-1 | CSASGRKFTYEQYF | TGCAGTGCAAGTGGCCGGAAATTCACCTACGAGCAGTACTTC
TRBJ2-2 | NA | NA | TRBV9 | CASSGGQWGAALGELFF | TGTGCCAGCAGCGGGGGCCAGTGGGGGGCGGCGCTCGGGGAGCTGTTTTTT
TRBJ2-7 | NA | TRBD1 | TRBV27 | CASSFSDRYEQYF | TGTGCCAGCAGTTTTTCGGACAGGTACGAGCAGTACTTC
TRBJ1-3 | many | NA | TRBV2 | CASSDRGPPSSGNTIYF | TGTGCCAGCAGTGATCGCGGACCTCCGAGCTCTGGAAACACCATATATTTT
TRBJ2-7 | NA | TRBD1 | TRBV12-5 | CASGAGQGASGEQYF | TGTGCTAGTGGTGCGGGACAGGGGGCTTCGGGGGAGCAGTACTTC
TRBJ2-5 | few | TRBD1 | TRBV5-4 | CASSSGQGVIETQYF | TGTGCCAGCAGCTCTGGACAGGGCGTAATAGAGACCCAGTACTTC
TRBJ2-7 | many | NA | TRBV19 | CASSTMGTYEQYF | TGTGCCAGTAGTACCATGGGAACCTACGAGCAGTACTTC
TRBJ1-1 | many | TRBD1 | TRBV11-3 | CASSPRTGAPPGTEAFF | TGTGCCAGCAGCCCCCGGACAGGGGCCCCCCCGGGCACTGAAGCTTTCTTT
TRBJ2-7 | few | TRBD1 | TRBV19 | CASSKTGTGYPSGSYEQYF | TGTGCCAGTAGCAAAACCGGGACAGGGTATCCGAGTGGCTCCTACGAGCAGTACTTC
TRBJ2-2 | many | NA | TRBV15 | CATSRDRSRGTGELFF | TGTGCCACCAGCAGAGATAGGAGTAGGGGCACCGGGGAGCTGTTTTTT
TRBJ1-6 | many | NA | TRBV27 | CASTITGTEANSPLHF | TGTGCCAGCACTATAACGGGGACGGAAGCTAATTCACCCCTCCACTTT
TRBJ2-5 | NA | NA | TRBV5-1 | CASSLGVSETQYF | TGCGCCAGCAGCTTGGGGGTCTCAGAGACCCAGTACTTC
TRBJ2-5 | NA | NA | TRBV7-2 | CASSLDGLGQETQYF | TGTGCCAGCAGCTTAGATGGTCTGGGACAAGAGACCCAGTACTTC
TRBJ2-2 | NA | NA | TRBV19 | CASSPQDTTGELFF | TGTGCCAGTAGTCCGCAGGACACGACCGGGGAGCTGTTTTTT
TRBJ1-5 | NA | NA | TRBV28 | CASSSSRGVGNQPQHF | TGTGCCAGCAGTAGCTCCAGGGGTGTTGGCAATCAGCCCCAGCATTTT
TRBJ2-7 | NA | TRBD2 | TRBV30 | CAGYQGSSGKSYEQYF | TGTGCCGGATACCAGGGGAGTAGCGGGAAATCCTACGAGCAGTACTTC
TRBJ2-7 | NA | TRBD2 | TRBV5-1 | CASSLERSAGGQYEQYF | TGCGCCAGCAGCTTGGAGCGGTCAGCGGGGGGGCAATACGAGCAGTACTTC
TRBJ2-4 | NA | NA | TRBV3-1 | CASSQGLRVGKNIQYF | TGTGCCAGCAGCCAAGGGCTGCGGGTGGGCAAAAACATTCAGTACTTC
TRBJ2-2 | NA | TRBD2 | TRBV6-8 | CASSYGSGGSNTGELFF | TGTGCCAGCAGTTACGGTAGCGGGGGATCCAACACCGGGGAGCTGTTTTTT
TRBJ2-5 | NA | NA | TRBV7-6 | CASSLNKVQETQYF | TGTGCCAGCAGCTTAAACAAGGTTCAAGAGACCCAGTACTTC
TRBJ1-1 | NA | TRBD1 | TRBV6-1 | CASSRGTDLRTEAFF | TGTGCCAGCAGTAGAGGGACAGACCTCAGGACTGAAGCTTTCTTT
TRBJ2-7 | NA | NA | TRBV6-4 | CARPAAGIRGYEQYF | TGTGCCAGACCGGCGGCGGGTATCCGGGGGTACGAGCAGTACTTC